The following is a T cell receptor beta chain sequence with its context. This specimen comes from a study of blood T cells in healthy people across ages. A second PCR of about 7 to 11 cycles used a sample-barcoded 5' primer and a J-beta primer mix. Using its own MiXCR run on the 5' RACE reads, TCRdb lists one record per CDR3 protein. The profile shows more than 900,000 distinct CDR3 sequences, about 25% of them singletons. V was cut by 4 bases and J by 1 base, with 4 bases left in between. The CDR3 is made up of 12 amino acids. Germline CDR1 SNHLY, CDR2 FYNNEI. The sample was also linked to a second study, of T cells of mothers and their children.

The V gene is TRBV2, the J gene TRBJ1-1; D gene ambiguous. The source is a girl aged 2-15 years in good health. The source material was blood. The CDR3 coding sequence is TGTGCCAGCAGTGTCACGAACACTGAAGCTTTCTTT. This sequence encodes CASSVTNTEAFF.